This TCR beta chain was recovered during a study of blood T cell repertoires in COVID-19. Authors' methods: Nucleated cell number was recorded as an estimate derived from reference gene primer amplification. Here immunoSEQ multiplex PCR was the method, and the copy in TCRdb shows in-frame clones only, minus some. V and J calls and clone size are copied from that table; D and trimming were computed from the DNA. The table records approximately 250,000 clones, roughly 82% of them present only once. This receptor was taken from a man aged 35 to 55 who had recovered from COVID-19. The sequenced material came from peripheral blood.

The CDR3 coding sequence is TGTGCCAGCAGACAAAACCCGGGAGAGCAGTTCTTC. Its translation is CASRQNPGEQFF. V and J are TRBV27 and TRBJ2-1; weak D call: TRBD2 (5 bases). Germline values: CDR1 MNHEY, CDR2 SMNVEV (reference sequence). The V gene lost 6 bases and the J gene lost 10 bases, with 13 bases spanning the gap. This CDR3 region has 12 residues.